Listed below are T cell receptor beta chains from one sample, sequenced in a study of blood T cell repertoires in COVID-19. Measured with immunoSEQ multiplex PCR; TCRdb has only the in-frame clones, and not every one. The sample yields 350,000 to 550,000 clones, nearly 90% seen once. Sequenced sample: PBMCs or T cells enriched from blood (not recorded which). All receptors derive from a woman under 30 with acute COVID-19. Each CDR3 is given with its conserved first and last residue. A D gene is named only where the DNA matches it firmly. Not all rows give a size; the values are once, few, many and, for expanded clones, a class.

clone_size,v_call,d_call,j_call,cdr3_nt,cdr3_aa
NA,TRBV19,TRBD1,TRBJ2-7,TGTGCCAGTAGTATAGCACAGGGGGCGTTGGAGCAGTACTTC,CASSIAQGALEQYF
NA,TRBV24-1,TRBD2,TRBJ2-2,TGTGCCACCAGTGATCCGGCGGGAGGTCACGGGGAGCTGTTTTTT,CATSDPAGGHGELFF
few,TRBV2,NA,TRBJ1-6,TGTGCCAGCAGTGAATCCGGACAGCCTAATTCACCCCTCCACTTT,CASSESGQPNSPLHF
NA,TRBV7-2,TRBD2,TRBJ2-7,TGTGCCAGCAGCTTAGGAGCGGGAGTTTACGAGCAGTACTTC,CASSLGAGVYEQYF
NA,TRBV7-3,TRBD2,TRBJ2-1,TGTGCCAGCAGCTTAAGCGGGGGGGTAAACAATGAGCAGTTCTTC,CASSLSGGVNNEQFF
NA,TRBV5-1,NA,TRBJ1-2,TGCGCCAGCTCCCGGGGGGGGCACGATGGCTACACCTTC,CASSRGGHDGYTF
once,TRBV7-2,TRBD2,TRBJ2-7,TGTGCCAGCAGCCTGGGACTAGCGGGACGGACCTACGAGCAGTACTTC,CASSLGLAGRTYEQYF
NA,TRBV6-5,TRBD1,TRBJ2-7,TGTGCCAGCAGTAGACCGGGACAGGCCCTCTACGAGCAGTACTTC,CASSRPGQALYEQYF
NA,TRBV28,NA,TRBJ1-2,TGTGCCAGCAGCTACGGTGGCTACACCTTC,CASSYGGYTF
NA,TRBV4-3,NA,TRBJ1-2,TGCGCCAGCAGCCAAGATTACAGGCAGAATAACTATGGCTACACCTTC,CASSQDYRQNNYGYTF
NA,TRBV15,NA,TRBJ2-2,TGTGCCACCTCGGAGGGTTTGACCGGGGAGCTGTTTTTT,CATSEGLTGELFF